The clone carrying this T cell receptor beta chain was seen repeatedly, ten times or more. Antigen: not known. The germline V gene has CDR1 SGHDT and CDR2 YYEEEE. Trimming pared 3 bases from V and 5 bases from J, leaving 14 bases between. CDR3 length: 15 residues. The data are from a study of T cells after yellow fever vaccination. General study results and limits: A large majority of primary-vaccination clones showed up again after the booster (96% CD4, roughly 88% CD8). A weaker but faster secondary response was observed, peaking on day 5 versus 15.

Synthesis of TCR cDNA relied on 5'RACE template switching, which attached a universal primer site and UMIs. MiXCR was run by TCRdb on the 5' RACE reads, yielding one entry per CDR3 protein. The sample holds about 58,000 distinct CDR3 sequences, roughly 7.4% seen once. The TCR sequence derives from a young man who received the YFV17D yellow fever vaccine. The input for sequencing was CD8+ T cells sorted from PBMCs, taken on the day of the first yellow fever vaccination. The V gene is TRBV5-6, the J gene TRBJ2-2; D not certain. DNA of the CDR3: TGTGCCAGCAGCTCTACTTCTGGCTGGACCGGGGAGCTGTTTTTT. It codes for CASSSTSGWTGELFF.